These 18 T cell receptor beta chains came from one sample sequenced in a study of blood T cell repertoires in COVID-19. The method was immunoSEQ multiplex PCR; TCRdb's version includes in-frame clones alone and lacks a portion of them. This table has 260,000 or so clones, roughly 90% appearing once. Sequencing used peripheral blood. These receptor sequences come from a man between 18 and 29 years old with active or convalescent COVID-19.

The rearrangement uses TRBV19 and TRBJ1-2; D is unresolved. Trimming removed 4 bases at V and 0 bases at J, with 12 bases between. Germline V lookup: CDR1 LNHDA, CDR2 SQIVND (reference sequence). CDR3 length: 15 residues. CDR3 loop: CASSRTDGANYGYTF. The CDR3 bases are TGTGCCAGTAGTAGAACGGACGGGGCTAACTATGGCTACACCTTC.

The chain joins TRBV29-1 to TRBJ2-7; 16 bases line up with TRBD2. Germline CDR1 SQVTM, CDR2 ANQGSEA. CDR3 length: 15 amino acids. J gave up 2 bases and V 4 bases, and 2 bases lay outside the gene matches. The CDR3 DNA reads TGCAGCGTTGGAGGGACTAGCGGGGGGGCCTACGAGCAGTACTTC. The encoded protein is CSVGGTSGGAYEQYF.

This clone was observed once. The chain links TRBV2 to TRBJ1-2; D is possibly TRBD1 (6 bases). Trimming stripped 5 bases from V and 1 base from J, with 17 bases between. CDR3 length: 16 amino acids. CDR1 SNHLY and CDR2 FYNNEI come from the germline V gene. DNA for the CDR3: TGTGCCAGCAGTAAATCTCGACAGGATAGTAACTATGGCTACACCTTC. This sequence encodes CASSKSRQDSNYGYTF. The whole variable domain, remainder taken from reference TRBV2 and TRBJ1-2, is EPEVTQTPSHQVTQMGQEVILRCVPISNHLYFYWYRQILGQKVEFLVSFYNNEISEKSEIFDDQFSVERPDGSNFTLKIRSTKLEDSAMYFCASSKSRQDSNYGYTFGSGTRLTVV.

This clone came up once. DNA of the CDR3: TGTGCCAGCAGTTTAGGACAGGGAGGCCAAGAGACCCAGTACTTC. It specifies CASSLGQGGQETQYF. The chain recombines TRBV27 with TRBJ2-5; TRBD1 matches 8 bases. Losses at the gene ends were 2 bases for V and 1 base for J; bases not matched to a gene: 3. The CDR3 totals 15 residues. The germline V gene has CDR1 MNHEY and CDR2 SMNVEV (reference sequence).

This clone was counted once. This rearrangement joins TRBV13 to TRBJ2-2; 7 bases are a match to TRBD1. J lost 2 bases, V lost 4 bases, and 7 bases had no gene match. From germline, CDR1 is PRHDT and CDR2 FYEKMQ (reference sequence). The CDR3 runs to 16 residues. The CDR3 nucleotides are TGTGCCAGCAGCTCCCGGACAGGCCTTAACACCGGGGAGCTGTTTTTT. It translates to CASSSRTGLNTGELFF.

The chain employs TRBV7-2 and TRBJ2-5, with a possible D match to TRBD1 (6 bases). CDR1 is SGHTA, CDR2 FQGNSA, per germline. V was trimmed by 4 bases and J by 0 bases, leaving 12 bases between them. The CDR3 is made up of 15 amino acids. CDR3 sequence reads: CASSYRAVYQETQYF. CDR3 nucleotides: TGTGCCAGCAGCTACAGGGCCGTCTACCAAGAGACCCAGTACTTC. Full variable domain (missing parts from reference TRBV7-2 and TRBJ2-5): GAGVSQSPSNKVTEKGKDVELRCDPISGHTALYWYRQSLGQGLEFLIYFQGNSAPDKSGLPSDRFSAERTGGSVSTLTIQRTQQEDSAVYLCASSYRAVYQETQYFGPGTRLLVL.

V usage is TRBV4-1 and J usage is TRBJ1-1, with unresolved D. V gave up 2 bases and J gave up 7 bases, with 11 bases separating them. Germline CDR1 MGHRA, CDR2 YSYEKL. This CDR3 contains 13 residues. In nucleotides, the CDR3 is TGCGCCAGCAGCCAACGATGGGCTGGTGAAGCTTTCTTT. As protein: CASSQRWAGEAFF.

V usage is TRBV2 and J usage is TRBJ1-2; 8 positions match TRBD1. Germline assignment: CDR1 SNHLY and CDR2 FYNNEI. The CDR3 consists of 15 residues. V gave up 8 bases and J gave up 2 bases; unmatched junction bases: 10. CDR3: CASDRTGRVNYGYTF. DNA of the CDR3: TGTGCCAGCGATCGGACAGGGCGGGTAAACTATGGCTACACCTTC.

The chain uses TRBV7-2 and TRBJ2-1; 9 positions match TRBD2. CDR1 is SGHTA, CDR2 FQGNSA, per germline. This CDR3 spans 14 amino acids. V shed 5 bases, J shed 5 bases, and the junction held 4 bases outside the gene matches. DNA for the CDR3: TGTGCCAGCAGCGTAGGCGGGGGGGACAATGAGCAGTTCTTC. The encoded protein is CASSVGGGDNEQFF.

This clone came up once. The chain links TRBV4-1 to TRBJ1-4; TRBD1 agrees at 7 bases. Germline V CDR1 and CDR2: MGHRA, YSYEKL. This CDR3 is 13 amino acids long. Unmatched junction bases numbered 3, after V lost 3 bases and J lost 8 bases. Here the CDR3 reads CASSQPDREKLFF. The CDR3 coding sequence is TGCGCCAGCAGCCAGCCGGACAGGGAAAAACTGTTTTTT.

The rearrangement links TRBV7-2 to TRBJ1-2; no clear D. V was pared by 1 base and J by 0 bases, with 12 bases between. The CDR3 loop spans 16 amino acids. Germline V gives CDR1 SGHTA, CDR2 FQGNSA. The CDR3: CASSLVGLTTNYGYTF. As DNA, the CDR3 is TGTGCCAGCAGCTTAGTGGGCCTGACAACTAACTATGGCTACACCTTC.

The chain carries TRBV29-1 and TRBJ1-1; D gene unclear. The CDR3 runs to 11 residues. V lost 4 bases and J 5 bases, leaving 8 bases between the germline ends. The germline gives CDR1 SQVTM, CDR2 ANQGSEA. CDR3 region: CSVVFRTEAFF. DNA for the CDR3: TGCAGCGTTGTCTTCCGGACTGAAGCTTTCTTT.

This sequence joins TRBV29-1 and TRBJ2-7; 12 positions agree with TRBD2. This CDR3 contains 15 residues. Germline CDR1 and CDR2: SQVTM and ANQGSEA. V shed 6 bases and J 7 bases; nucleotides not matched to a gene: 13. The CDR3 DNA is TGCAGCGTCGCTCATTCTAGCGGGGGGGCGAGAGAGCAGTACTTC. Translated, it gives CSVAHSSGGAREQYF.

The chain combines TRBV9 with TRBJ1-4, with D tentatively TRBD1 (6 bases). The CDR3 contains 15 residues. Germline V gives CDR1 SGDLS, CDR2 YYNGEE. V gave up 3 bases and J gave up 8 bases, with 17 bases separating them. The CDR3 is CASSALTGDREKLFF. DNA of the CDR3: TGTGCCAGCAGCGCACTGACAGGAGATAGGGAAAAACTGTTTTTT.

The chain is built from TRBV18 and TRBJ1-2; 8 bases agree with TRBD1. The CDR3 has 14 amino acids. With 3 bases clipped from V and 3 bases from J, the junction kept 3 bases outside the gene matches. Germline CDR1 is KGHSH and CDR2 is LQKENI. As DNA, the CDR3 is TGTGCCAGCTCACCCTCGACAGGGGACTATGGCTACACCTTC. It is translated as CASSPSTGDYGYTF.

The chain joins TRBV7-8 to TRBJ2-1; 11 bases are a match to TRBD2. With V trimmed by 5 bases and J by 12 bases, 6 bases remained unmatched. The CDR3 is 13 amino acids. Germline V CDR1 and CDR2: SGHVS, FQNEAQ. The CDR3 reads CASSLTSGASQFF. CDR3 in DNA: TGTGCCAGCAGCCTGACTAGCGGGGCTTCGCAGTTCTTC.

The CDR3 coding sequence is TGTGCCAGCACCCCTCTAGGGGCAAGCACAGATACGCAGTATTTT. Its protein is CASTPLGASTDTQYF. This sequence joins TRBV7-9 and TRBJ2-3; tentative D call: TRBD1 (5 bases). Trimming left V 7 bases short and J 0 bases short, with 14 bases between. The germline gives CDR1 SEHNR, CDR2 FQNEAQ (reference sequence). The CDR3 is 15 amino acids.

The rearrangement joins TRBV11-1 to TRBJ2-7; 11 bases agree with TRBD2. The CDR3 extends over 16 amino acids. The germline V gene has CDR1 SGHAT and CDR2 FQDESV (reference sequence). J was trimmed by 3 bases and V by 1 base; bases with no gene match: 5. The CDR3 nucleotides read TGTGCCAGCAGCTTAGGACCTAGCGGGGGGAGCTACGAGCAGTACTTC. Translated: CASSLGPSGGSYEQYF.